Listed below are T cell receptor beta chains from one sample, sequenced in a study of shared clonotypes between healthy human individuals. Using immunoSEQ multiplex PCR, the repertoire was profiled, and TCRdb retains in-frame clones only, with some absent. Here the sample spans roughly 1,500,000 clones, approximately 98.5% being singletons. Material: naive CD4+ T cells sorted from blood. The receptors originated from a young man in good health. The CDR3 runs from the conserved cysteine through the conserved F or W.

J | V | CDR3
TRBJ2-7 | TRBV6-5 | CATYRLAGDKQYF
TRBJ2-7 | TRBV15 | CATSRDLVSSYEQYF
TRBJ2-7 | TRBV7-2 | CASSLAPGQGVIEQYF
TRBJ1-1 | TRBV29-1 | CSVATVNTEAFF
TRBJ1-1 | TRBV7-3 | CASSLTGQNTEAFF
TRBJ2-5 | TRBV2 | CASSGRDGETQYF
TRBJ1-1 | TRBV19 | CASSMEGAGEAFF
TRBJ2-5 | TRBV5-1 | CASSLPSGGGETQYF
TRBJ2-2 | TRBV25-1 | CASRGWGQGHTGELFF
TRBJ1-2 | TRBV28 | CASSSGGLGGYTF
TRBJ2-1 | TRBV7-8 | CASSATPVAGLNEQFF
TRBJ2-7 | TRBV9 | CASSAVGGSEQYF
TRBJ2-3 | TRBV7-2 | CASSPGRWVTDTQYF
TRBJ2-1 | TRBV11-2 | CASSQGGDYNNEQFF
TRBJ1-5 | TRBV7-6 | CASAQWNHQPQHF
TRBJ2-4 | TRBV11-2 | CASSLPHVGIRQYF
TRBJ2-7 | TRBV6-6 | CASSYGLAGTYEQYF
TRBJ2-7 | TRBV28 | CASWGVGALPGEQYF
TRBJ2-7 | TRBV14 | CASSQGILGTESSYEQYF
TRBJ2-2 | TRBV7-8 | CASSLGVGGRYTGELFF
TRBJ2-5 | TRBV19 | CASSIGGWETQYF
TRBJ1-2 | TRBV18 | CASSPIQGLEGGYTF
TRBJ2-1 | TRBV19 | CASRPKAGLNEQFF
TRBJ2-5 | TRBV6-5 | CASSYYLAGGQTQYF
TRBJ1-2 | TRBV10-3 | CAISGGNYGYTF
TRBJ2-7 | TRBV27 | CASTPRGGSNRGLWDEQYF
TRBJ2-3 | TRBV6-1 | CASSVAVGRRSTDTQYF
TRBJ2-7 | TRBV11-3 | CASSLDEDYEQYF
TRBJ1-3 | TRBV19 | CASSIGAVSGNTIYF
TRBJ2-5 | TRBV15 | CATSEGGQQETQYF
TRBJ2-1 | TRBV9 | CASSVVPSGSTYNEQFF
TRBJ2-2 | TRBV6-4 | CASRGQASNTGELFF
TRBJ2-5 | TRBV27 | CASGLAGETQYF
TRBJ2-3 | TRBV19 | CASSITGGTDTQYF
TRBJ1-1 | TRBV5-1 | CASSLRVNTEAFF
TRBJ2-7 | TRBV2 | CASWRERGEQYF
TRBJ1-4 | TRBV28 | CASSSGTGINEKLFF
TRBJ2-5 | TRBV5-1 | CASSLEGRQETQYF
TRBJ2-1 | TRBV29-1 | CSAQTGQGAGEQFF
TRBJ2-5 | TRBV5-1 | CASSPGGLGETQYF
TRBJ2-3 | TRBV27 | CASSDMGGGTDTQYF
TRBJ2-5 | TRBV5-6 | CASSPALYAETQYF
TRBJ2-1 | TRBV19 | CASRRIPIAEQFF
TRBJ2-1 | TRBV11-2 | CASSLIAAFWPGPNEQFF
TRBJ2-5 | TRBV5-1 | CASSFERETQYF
TRBJ2-6 | TRBV15 | CATSREDIDSGANVLTF